This TCR beta chain emerged from a study of blood T cell repertoires in COVID-19. V shed 8 bases, J shed 6 bases, and the junction held 7 bases outside the gene matches. The CDR3 is 13 amino acids. Per the study methods: Scientists estimated how many nucleated cells there were by amplifying reference gene primers. Assay: immunoSEQ multiplex PCR; the TCRdb copy retains only in-frame clones and omits some. The DNA was the basis for D and trimming; V, J and clone size are from that table. The table records roughly 88,000 clones, just over 90% of them present only once. V usage is TRBV12-3 or TRBV12-4 and J usage is TRBJ2-1; 7 bases fit TRBD2. The origin of this receptor is a woman aged 50 to 60 in a cohort sampled during active COVID-19. The sample taken for sequencing was peripheral blood. CDR3 DNA sequence: TGTGCCAGCGCCCGGGGGGAGGCCAATGAGCAGTTCTTC. Translated: CASARGEANEQFF.